This T cell receptor (beta chain) came from a study of T cells in Graves' hyperthyroidism and ophthalmopathy. Study observations and caveats: Stable hyperthyroidism and ophthalmopathy were separated using 13 V-J signatures.

Each patient was aged 18 to 65 and had newly diagnosed hyperthyroidism of under 2 months' duration. Uncontrolled infection, other autoimmune disease, pregnancy and lactation each barred patients from inclusion. PBMCs were obtained from under 13 ml fresh peripheral blood. What was amplified from RNA transcripts were TCR beta CDR3 regions. TCR CDR3 regions were first amplified by RT-PCR with HTBI primers. TCRdb analysed the multiplex PCR reads with MiXCR anew, one entry per CDR3 protein. The sample contains hundreds of thousands of distinct CDR3 sequences, 35% to 45% of which appear only once. The CDR3 extends over 14 amino acids. CDR1 is ENHRY, CDR2 SYGVKD, per germline. V shed 10 bases, J shed 7 bases, and the junction held 12 bases outside the gene matches. Comments on this clonotype: No antigen is known for it.

Sample: blood. The origin of this receptor is a man in his late teens or twenties with Graves' hyperthyroidism. The chain recombines TRBV10-3 with TRBJ2-2, with TRBD1 matching over 7 bases. The CDR3 nucleotides are TGTGCCAGCACCGAGACAGGGTCGGGCGGGGAGCTGTTTTTT. Amino acid sequence: CASTETGSGGELFF.